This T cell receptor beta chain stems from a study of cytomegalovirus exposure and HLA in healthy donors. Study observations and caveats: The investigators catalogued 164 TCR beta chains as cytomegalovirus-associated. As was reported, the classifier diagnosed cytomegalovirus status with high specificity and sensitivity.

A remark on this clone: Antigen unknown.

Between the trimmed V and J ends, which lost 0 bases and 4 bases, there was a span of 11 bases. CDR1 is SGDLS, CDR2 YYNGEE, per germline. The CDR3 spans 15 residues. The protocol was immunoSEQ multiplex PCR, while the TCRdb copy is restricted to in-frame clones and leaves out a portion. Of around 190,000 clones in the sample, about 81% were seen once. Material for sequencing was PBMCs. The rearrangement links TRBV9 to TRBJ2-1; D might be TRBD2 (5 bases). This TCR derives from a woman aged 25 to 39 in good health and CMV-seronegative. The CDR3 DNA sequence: TGTGCCAGCAGCGTAGGAACGGGGTCGTACAATGAGCAGTTCTTC. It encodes CASSVGTGSYNEQFF.